These 5 T cell receptor beta chains originate from one sample sequenced in a study of regulatory T cells in long-lasting Graves disease. The time point here: newly diagnosed GD, antithyroid drugs for less than 3 months. PBMCs were the source of the RNA used for TCR sequencing. CDR3 regions were amplified by Arm-PCR using iRepertoire HTBI primers to build TCR beta libraries. One entry per CDR3 protein, called by TCRdb with MiXCR from the multiplex PCR reads. This sample carries roughly 440,000 distinct CDR3 sequences, roughly 15% of them seen once, and the ten largest clones take 20% to 25%. These sequences were also reported in another study, on T cells in Graves' hyperthyroidism and ophthalmopathy.

Material: peripheral blood mononuclear cells (PBMCs), obtained at new diagnosis, from a patient treated with antithyroid drugs. The source is a woman aged 18 to 35 with Graves disease.

This clonotype has ten or more counts. The chain uses TRBV6-1 and TRBJ2-1, with D uncertain. Germline values: CDR1 MNHNS, CDR2 SASEGT. Trimming stripped 5 bases from V and 3 bases from J, with 14 bases between. The length of the CDR3 is 15 residues. The DNA of the CDR3 is TGTGCCAGCAGTAAACGACAAACTTTCTACAATGAGCAGTTCTTC. Translation gives CASSKRQTFYNEQFF.

In this sample, this clonotype turned up many times. This chain connects TRBV6-1 to TRBJ2-7, with D perhaps TRBD1 (6 bases). The germline V gene encodes CDR1 MNHNS and CDR2 SASEGT. This CDR3 is 14 amino acids long. Trimming took off 6 bases at V and 2 bases at J, with 14 bases between the two ends. The CDR3 sequence: CASSPPEGAYEQYF. Written as DNA, the CDR3 is TGTGCCAGCAGCCCTCCTGAGGGGGCCTACGAGCAGTACTTC.

This clonotype turned up a few times. V and J are TRBV20-1 and TRBJ1-4; no clear D gene. CDR1 DFQATT and CDR2 SNEGSKA come from the germline V gene (reference sequence). Trimming left V 6 bases short and J 0 bases short, with 14 bases between. There are 15 residues in the CDR3. Here the CDR3 reads CSAPAGFATNEKLFF. In DNA, the CDR3 is TGCAGTGCCCCTGCGGGGTTTGCAACTAATGAAAAACTGTTTTTT.

This clonotype was found many times. The gene calls are TRBV11-1 and TRBJ2-1; D gene ambiguous. Germline CDR1 reads SGHAT; CDR2 reads FQDESV (reference sequence). Trimming pared 2 bases from V and 2 bases from J, leaving 10 bases between. There are 15 residues in the CDR3. For the CDR3, the DNA is TGTGCCAGCAGCTTAAGTACCCTACCCTACAATGAGCAGTTCTTC. This translates into CASSLSTLPYNEQFF.

This clonotype showed up many times. V and J are TRBV2 and TRBJ2-7, with TRBD2 identical over 9 bases. Germline V CDR1 and CDR2: SNHLY, FYNNEI. The CDR3 totals 15 residues. V shed 7 bases, J shed 9 bases, and the junction held 16 bases outside the gene matches. For the CDR3, the DNA is TGTGCCAGCACCCGTGGAACGGGTAGCGGGAGTGTGCAGTACTTC. It specifies CASTRGTGSGSVQYF.